This T cell receptor beta chain came from a study of CD8 T cells in ankylosing spondylitis (dated by TCRdb to 2016 to 2017). A note on the overall study: The study set out to find disease-linked TCR variants by profiling T cell receptor beta repertoires in ankylosing spondylitis patients and healthy donors. The full study cohort was made up of roughly 25 ankylosing spondylitis patients and 108 healthy donors. Peripheral blood samples were taken, and synovial fluid was additionally collected from ankylosing spondylitis patients.

The instrument given in TCRdb is Illumina HiSeq 2500. Quantitative 5'-RACE with molecular barcodes was the method used to prepare the TCR beta libraries. The study's own analysis went as follows. A new computational method based on a probabilistic model of VDJ rearrangement was used to identify disease-linked TCR variants. In TCRdb, the public reads were trimmed at Q25 with fastp and aligned with MiXCR, with productive beta chains retained. Every CDR3 protein is listed once, alongside the most common genes and DNA of its rows. The V and J calls were determined by TCRdb, not by the authors. The table for this sample lists about 540,000 distinct CDR3 sequences; about 12% of them were counted only once. The ten most abundant clones make up approximately 6.2% of the sample. The paper's findings and limits, for the study overall: The disease-linked clones showed a CD8+ phenotype and occurred at relatively low frequencies in peripheral blood. Blood from ankylosing spondylitis patients appeared to be characterized by a TCR beta motif made up of about 8 highly homologous amino acid variants. According to the report, matched synovial fluid samples from ankylosing spondylitis patients were significantly enriched for the disease-linked clones. Some of the motif variants had been reported before in the synovial fluid and blood of reactive arthritis patients, a finding that suggests common disease-initiation mechanisms.

Comment on this clonotype: Its antigen remains undetermined. Base qualities are missing; no much larger clone stands one base away.

Here V drops 4 bases and J drops 6 bases, and the junction holds 10 bases not matched to any gene. The CDR3 runs 16 residues from the cysteine to the phenylalanine. Only CDR3 DNA is held: 48 bases, read in frame from base 1. Sequences LGHDT (CDR1) and YNNKEL (CDR2) are obtained from the germline V gene (reference sequence). The sequence was obtained from a male donor with ankylosing spondylitis. The V and J genes are TRBV3-1 and TRBJ2-2; the central 8 bases match TRBD2. Sequenced: blood, either unsorted or a sorted T cell fraction (not recorded which). At the DNA level, the sequence is TGTGCCAGCAGCCTCCGGGAGGGCCGAGGTTCCGGGGAGCTGTTTTTT. It specifies CASSLREGRGSGELFF. Beyond the CDR3, the reference TRBV3-1 and TRBJ2-2 genes provide the residues; the full variable domain reads: DTAVSQTPKYLVTQMGNDKSIKCEQNLGHDTMYWYKQDSKKFLKIMFSYNNKELIINETVPNRFSPKSPDKAHLNLHINSLELGDSAVYFCASSLREGRGSGELFFGEGSRLTVL.